The 25 T cell receptor beta chains below were found in one sample sequenced in a study of tumor-infiltrating T cells and Merkel cell polyomavirus. The wider study: CD8+ T cells recognized the Merkel cell polyomavirus KLL epitope.

Clones were read by immunoSEQ multiplex PCR, and TCRdb kept only the in-frame ones, dropping some. The sample has roughly 3,000 clones; 70% to 90% are singletons. Immunohistochemistry showed robust Merkel cell polyomavirus Large T antigen staining in every patient's tumor. The material sequenced was tumor tissue. The receptors shown here come from a man in his forties or fifties with Merkel cell carcinoma.

The chain joins TRBV9 to TRBJ1-5; tentatively, D is TRBD1 (5 bases). This CDR3 has 13 amino acids. Trimming cost V 3 bases and J 9 bases, with 13 bases left between them. Germline V gives CDR1 SGDLS, CDR2 YYNGEE. CDR3 residues: CASSARDGGPQHF. CDR3 in DNA: TGTGCCAGCAGCGCCCGTGACGGGGGGCCCCAGCATTTT.

This clone was detected only once. At one boundary the junction diverges from the germline segment, which might be a read error. This chain links TRBV5-6 with TRBJ2-3; D is perhaps TRBD1 (6 bases). The CDR3 length is 14 residues. Per germline, CDR1 SGHDT and CDR2 YYEEEE. The DNA for the CDR3 is TGTGCCAACAGCTTGACAGGCCGCACAGATACGCAGTATTTT. This encodes CANSLTGRTDTQYF.

This clone has only one observation. The rearrangement links TRBV7-2 to TRBJ2-3, with 8 bases matching TRBD2. V gave up 5 bases and J gave up 6 bases; unmatched junction bases: 13. There are 16 residues in the CDR3. CDR1 and CDR2 (germline): SGHTA, FQGNSA. CDR3 in amino acids: CASSPHRSGISDTQYF. The CDR3 DNA follows: TGTGCCAGCAGCCCTCACCGTAGCGGGATCAGCGATACGCAGTATTTT.

DNA for the CDR3: TGCGCCAGCAGCCCGCTGGGGCAGGGGGCCTACAATGAGCAGTTCTTC. Its translation: CASSPLGQGAYNEQFF. J is TRBJ2-1 and V is TRBV5-1; 7 positions agree with TRBD1. The V gene's germline CDR1 is SGHRS and CDR2 YFSETQ. V trimming: 4 bases; J trimming: 2 bases; junction bases outside the gene matches: 9. CDR3 length equals 16 residues.

This clone was observed a few times. V and J are TRBV7-2 and TRBJ1-1; tentatively, D is TRBD1 (6 bases). The V gene lost 2 bases and the J gene lost 6 bases, with 13 bases spanning the gap. Germline values: CDR1 SGHTA, CDR2 FQGNSA. The CDR3 is made up of 14 amino acids. CDR3 amino acids: CASSLYRVESEAFF. CDR3 in DNA: TGTGCCAGCAGCTTATACAGGGTGGAATCTGAAGCTTTCTTT. Filled out from reference TRBV7-2 and TRBJ1-1, the complete variable domain reads GAGVSQSPSNKVTEKGKDVELRCDPISGHTALYWYRQSLGQGLEFLIYFQGNSAPDKSGLPSDRFSAERTGGSVSTLTIQRTQQEDSAVYLCASSLYRVESEAFFGQGTRLTVV.

This clone showed up just once. The rearrangement links TRBV27 to TRBJ2-5; possible D gene TRBD2, 5 bases. V lost 3 bases and J lost 4, with 12 bases in between. Germline CDR1 MNHEY, CDR2 SMNVEV (reference sequence). There are 14 residues in the CDR3. The CDR3 reads CASSFERRPETQYF. As DNA, the CDR3 is TGTGCCAGCAGTTTCGAGAGGAGGCCAGAGACCCAGTACTTC.

The chain recombines TRBV4-2 with TRBJ1-4; 9 bases fit TRBD1. CDR3 size: 15 residues. Losses at the gene ends were 5 bases for V and 1 base for J; bases not matched to a gene: 2. Germline CDR1 is LGHNA and CDR2 is YNFKEQ. The CDR3 is CASSYRGRTNEKLFF. The DNA for the CDR3 is TGTGCCAGCAGCTACAGGGGGCGAACTAATGAAAAACTGTTTTTT.

The chain has TRBV7-8 and TRBJ2-1, with 9 bases identical to TRBD1. This CDR3 is built from 16 residues. V was pared by 5 bases and J by 9 bases, with 14 bases of the junction left unmatched. Germline loops: CDR1 SGHVS, CDR2 FQNEAQ. The CDR3 nucleotides read TGTGCCAGCAGCATCCAGACAGGGGGAACTAAAGGTGAGCAGTTCTTC. This translates into CASSIQTGGTKGEQFF.

The chain joins TRBV5-1 to TRBJ1-1; D gene uncertain. V was cut by 4 bases and J by 2 bases, with 9 bases left in between. The CDR3 runs 13 residues. Germline CDR1 reads SGHRS; CDR2 reads YFSETQ. Here the CDR3 DNA reads TGCGCCAGCAGCACCGGAGTTAACACTGAAGCTTTCTTT. Its translation: CASSTGVNTEAFF. Together with reference TRBV5-1 and TRBJ1-1, the CDR3 gives the full variable domain: KAGVTQTPRYLIKTRGQQVTLSCSPISGHRSVSWYQQTPGQGLQFLFEYFSETQRNKGNFPGRFSGRQFSNSRSEMNVSTLELGDSALYLCASSTGVNTEAFFGQGTRLTVV.

This rearrangement joins TRBV5-1 to TRBJ1-1; D gene uncertain. From germline, CDR1 is SGHRS and CDR2 YFSETQ. The CDR3 covers 16 residues. With 4 bases removed from V and 1 base from J, the gap between germline ends came to 17 bases. The CDR3 DNA sequence: TGCGCCAGCAGCCACAGCTTCGTGGCAGAGAACACTGAAGCTTTCTTT. It encodes CASSHSFVAENTEAFF.

The V and J genes are TRBV6-4 and TRBJ1-3, with D uncertain. Trimming cost V 7 bases and J 0 bases, with 10 bases left between them. Per germline, CDR1 MRHNA and CDR2 SNTAGT. There are 14 residues in the CDR3. The CDR3 DNA reads TGTGCCAGCAAACCGACGGGCTCTGGAAACACCATATATTTT. This encodes CASKPTGSGNTIYF.

Concerning this clone itself: The junction and the germline gene differ at one end; a read error may be behind it. This chain joins TRBV29-1 and TRBJ2-1, with a weak D call TRBD2 (5 bases). CDR1 and CDR2 from the germline V gene are SQVTM and ANQGSEA. The CDR3 is 10 amino acids. The CDR3 coding sequence is TGCAGCGTTGGCGGGCCCCCTCGGCTCTTC. It translates to CSVGGPPRLF.

The V call is TRBV5-6, the J call TRBJ1-6; TRBD1 matches at 10 bases. The length of the CDR3 is 17 residues. Germline V lookup: CDR1 SGHDT, CDR2 YYEEEE. After removal of 0 bases from V and 7 bases from J, the junction contained 7 bases not matched to a gene. The CDR3 bases are TGTGCCAGCAGCTTGGCCTCGGACAGGGGGAACAATTCACCCCTCCACTTT. Its translation is CASSLASDRGNNSPLHF.

CDR3 nucleotide sequence: TGTGCCAGCAGCATTCCTGTGAGCACTGAAGCTTTCTTT. It codes for CASSIPVSTEAFF. J is TRBJ1-1 and V is TRBV5-4; no reliable D call. CDR1 SGHNT and CDR2 YYREEE come from the germline V gene (reference sequence). This CDR3 has 13 residues. V was trimmed by 4 bases and J by 4 bases, leaving 11 bases between them.

This chain connects TRBV19 to TRBJ2-3; 8 positions agree with TRBD2. With V trimmed by 3 bases and J by 0 bases, 5 bases remained unmatched. The CDR3 runs 16 residues. CDR1 is LNHDA, CDR2 SQIVND, per germline (reference sequence). The CDR3 region has the DNA TGTGCCAGTAGTATTAGGGCTAGCGGGAGCACAGATACGCAGTATTTT. This sequence encodes CASSIRASGSTDTQYF.

In nucleotides, the CDR3 is TGTGCCACCAGCAGGAGAGGGAATAATTCACCCCTCCACTTT. The encoded protein is CATSRRGNNSPLHF. The chain uses TRBV15 and TRBJ1-6; D call uncertain. Germline assignment: CDR1 LNHNV and CDR2 YYDKDF (reference sequence). V lost 3 bases and J lost 5, with 8 bases in between. The CDR3 is 14 residues long.

This clone was detected once. The V call is TRBV19, the J call TRBJ1-1, with a possible D match to TRBD1 (6 bases). The germline V gene encodes CDR1 LNHDA and CDR2 SQIVND (reference sequence). V was shortened by 2 bases and J by 3 bases, with 10 bases between the two germline ends. CDR3 length: 14 residues. CDR3 nucleotide sequence: TGTGCCAGTAGTATACAAGGGGGGGACACTGAAGCTTTCTTT. Translated: CASSIQGGDTEAFF. Full variable domain (missing parts from reference TRBV19 and TRBJ1-1): DGGITQSPKYLFRKEGQNVTLSCEQNLNHDAMYWYRQDPGQGLRLIYYSQIVNDFQKGDIAEGYSVSREKKESFPLTVTSAQKNPTAFYLCASSIQGGDTEAFFGQGTRLTVV.

This clone was observed a handful of times. The chain has TRBV10-1 and TRBJ2-1; 8 bases match TRBD2. Losses at the gene ends were 3 bases for V and 7 bases for J; bases not matched to a gene: 8. This CDR3 has 15 residues. CDR1 and CDR2 from the germline V gene are WNHNN and SYGVQD (reference sequence). The CDR3 here is CASSEAGAPGNEQFF. CDR3 in DNA: TGCGCCAGCAGTGAAGCGGGGGCCCCGGGGAATGAGCAGTTCTTC.

The rearrangement joins TRBV18 to TRBJ1-1; D not certain. This CDR3 has 12 residues. The germline CDR1 and CDR2 sequences are KGHSH and LQKENI. The V and J ends lost 2 bases and 5 bases respectively, with 6 bases between them. The CDR3 sequence: CASSPFQTEAFF. In nucleotides, the CDR3 is TGTGCCAGCTCACCATTCCAGACTGAAGCTTTCTTT. Based on the CDR3 plus reference TRBV18 and TRBJ1-1, the full variable domain is NAGVMQNPRHLVRRRGQEARLRCSPMKGHSHVYWYRQLPEEGLKFMVYLQKENIIDESGMPKERFSAEFPKEGPSILRIQQVVRGDSAAYFCASSPFQTEAFFGQGTRLTVV.

This clone occurred once. The chain carries TRBV7-7 and TRBJ2-1; possibly TRBD2 for D (6 bases). Germline assignment: CDR1 SSHAT and CDR2 FNYEAQ (reference sequence). This CDR3 contains 10 residues. Trimming pared 11 bases from V and 9 bases from J, leaving 11 bases between. The CDR3 bases are TGTGCCCCGGGGGAAGTTGAGCAGTTCTTC. It yields the protein CAPGEVEQFF. The full variable domain, completed using reference TRBV7-7 and TRBJ2-1, is GAGVSQSPRYKVTKRGQDVTLRCDPISSHATLYWYQQALGQGPEFLTYFNYEAQPDKSGLPSDRFSAERPEGSISTLTIQRTEQRDSAMYRCAPGEVEQFFGPGTRLTVL.

By share, this clone ranks as hyperexpanded (1% or more). This rearrangement joins TRBV4-1 to TRBJ2-2, with 7 bases fitting TRBD1. V trimming: 4 bases; J trimming: 4 bases; junction bases outside the gene matches: 9. Germline assignment: CDR1 MGHRA and CDR2 YSYEKL. CDR3 length: 16 residues. CDR3 nucleotides: TGCGCCAGCAGCCTTAGGTGGGCAGGGGGCACCGGGGAGCTGTTTTTT. It translates to CASSLRWAGGTGELFF.

This clone has more than one count but fewer than ten. The J gene is TRBJ1-5, the V gene TRBV6-5; possible D gene TRBD1, 5 bases. V lost 6 bases and J lost 4, with 10 bases in between. There are 13 residues in the CDR3. Germline assignment: CDR1 MNHEY and CDR2 SVGAGI. The CDR3 region has the DNA TGTGCCAGCAGAACCCGACAGAATCAGCCCCAGCATTTT. It specifies CASRTRQNQPQHF.

The V and J genes are TRBV5-1 and TRBJ1-6, with 9 bases that match TRBD1. The CDR3 runs to 15 residues. Germline trimming cut 2 bases from V and 9 bases from J; bases unmatched to any gene: 6. Germline CDR1 is SGHRS and CDR2 is YFSETQ. The CDR3: CASSFRTGESSPLHF. The DNA for the CDR3 is TGCGCCAGCAGCTTTAGGACAGGGGAGTCTTCACCCCTCCACTTT.

This clone was detected a few times. This chain links TRBV6-5 with TRBJ1-1; possibly TRBD1 for D (6 bases). Germline assignment: CDR1 MNHEY and CDR2 SVGAGI. Trimming removed 7 bases from V and 5 bases from J, with 20 bases in between. The CDR3 sequence is 15 residues long. CDR3 residues: CASTLGQGFRTEAFF. In DNA form, the CDR3 reads TGTGCCAGCACCCTAGGCCAGGGGTTTCGAACTGAAGCTTTCTTT.

The chain recombines TRBV4-2 with TRBJ2-7, with TRBD2 as a possible D gene (6 bases). CDR3 length: 16 residues. Germline V gene lookup returns CDR1 LGHNA and CDR2 YNFKEQ. V lost 6 bases and J lost 7, with 25 bases in between. The CDR3 loop is CASSITPGDLGREQYF. CDR3 nucleotide sequence: TGTGCCAGCAGTATTACACCGGGGGACCTGGGAAGGGAGCAGTACTTC.